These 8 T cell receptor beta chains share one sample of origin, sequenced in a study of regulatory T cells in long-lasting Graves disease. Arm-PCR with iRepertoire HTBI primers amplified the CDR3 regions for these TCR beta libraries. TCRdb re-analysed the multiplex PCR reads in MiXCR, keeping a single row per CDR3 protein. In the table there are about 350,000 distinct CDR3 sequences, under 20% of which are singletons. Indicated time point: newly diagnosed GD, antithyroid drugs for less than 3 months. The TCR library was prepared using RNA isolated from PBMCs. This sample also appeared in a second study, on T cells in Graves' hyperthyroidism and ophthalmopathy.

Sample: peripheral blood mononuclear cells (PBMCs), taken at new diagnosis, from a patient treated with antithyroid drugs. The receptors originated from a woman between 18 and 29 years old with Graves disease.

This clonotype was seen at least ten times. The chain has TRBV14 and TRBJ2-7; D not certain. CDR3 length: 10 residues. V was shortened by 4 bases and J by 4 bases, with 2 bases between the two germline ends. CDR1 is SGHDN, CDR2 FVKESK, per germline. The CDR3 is CASSRYEQYF. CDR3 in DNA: TGTGCCAGCAGCCGGTACGAGCAGTACTTC.

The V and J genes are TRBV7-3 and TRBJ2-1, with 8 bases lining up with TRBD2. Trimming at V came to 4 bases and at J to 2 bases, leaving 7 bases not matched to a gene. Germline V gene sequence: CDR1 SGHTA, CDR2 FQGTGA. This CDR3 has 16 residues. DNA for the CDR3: TGTGCCAGCAGCTCGCGCAGCGGGAGTACCTACAATGAGCAGTTCTTC. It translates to CASSSRSGSTYNEQFF.

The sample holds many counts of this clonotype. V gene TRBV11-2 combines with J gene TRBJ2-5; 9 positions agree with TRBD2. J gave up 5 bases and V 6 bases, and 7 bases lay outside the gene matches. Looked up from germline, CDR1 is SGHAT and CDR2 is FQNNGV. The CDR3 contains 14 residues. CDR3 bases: TGTGCCAGCAGTAAAAGCGGGGGGAGGGAGACCCAGTACTTC. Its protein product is CASSKSGGRETQYF.

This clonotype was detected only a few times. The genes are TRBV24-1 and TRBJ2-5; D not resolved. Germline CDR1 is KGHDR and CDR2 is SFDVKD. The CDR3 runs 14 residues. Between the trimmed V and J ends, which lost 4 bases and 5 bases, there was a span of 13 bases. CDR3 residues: CATSDPISRETQYF. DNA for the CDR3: TGTGCCACCAGTGACCCAATTAGCCGGGAGACCCAGTACTTC.

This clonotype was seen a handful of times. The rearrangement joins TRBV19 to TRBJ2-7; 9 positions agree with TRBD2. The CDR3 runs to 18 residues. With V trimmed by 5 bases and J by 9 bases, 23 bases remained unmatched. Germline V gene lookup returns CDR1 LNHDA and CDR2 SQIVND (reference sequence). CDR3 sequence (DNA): TGTGCCAGTAGTCCCCAGCTAGCGGGGATCCCTTTCCTTACGAGGCAGTACTTC. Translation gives CASSPQLAGIPFLTRQYF.

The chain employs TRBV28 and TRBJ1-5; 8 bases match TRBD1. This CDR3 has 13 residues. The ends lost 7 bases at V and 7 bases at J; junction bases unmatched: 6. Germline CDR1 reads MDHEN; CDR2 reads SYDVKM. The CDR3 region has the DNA TGTGCCAGCACCAGTGACAGGGGACAGCCCCAGCATTTT. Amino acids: CASTSDRGQPQHF.

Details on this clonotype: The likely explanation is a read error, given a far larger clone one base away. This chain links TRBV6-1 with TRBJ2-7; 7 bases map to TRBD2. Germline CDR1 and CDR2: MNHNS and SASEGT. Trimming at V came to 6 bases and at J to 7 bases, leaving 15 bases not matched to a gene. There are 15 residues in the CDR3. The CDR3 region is CASRPLVGREDEQYF. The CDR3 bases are TGTGCCAGCAGGCCCCTGGTAGGGAGGGAAGATGAGCAGTACTTC.

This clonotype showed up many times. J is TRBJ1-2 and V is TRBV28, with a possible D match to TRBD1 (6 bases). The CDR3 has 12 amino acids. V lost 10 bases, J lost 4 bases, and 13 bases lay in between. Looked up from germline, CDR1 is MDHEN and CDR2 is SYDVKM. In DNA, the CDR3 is TGTGCCATCCAACAGGGACCCTATGGCTACACCTTC. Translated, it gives CAIQQGPYGYTF.